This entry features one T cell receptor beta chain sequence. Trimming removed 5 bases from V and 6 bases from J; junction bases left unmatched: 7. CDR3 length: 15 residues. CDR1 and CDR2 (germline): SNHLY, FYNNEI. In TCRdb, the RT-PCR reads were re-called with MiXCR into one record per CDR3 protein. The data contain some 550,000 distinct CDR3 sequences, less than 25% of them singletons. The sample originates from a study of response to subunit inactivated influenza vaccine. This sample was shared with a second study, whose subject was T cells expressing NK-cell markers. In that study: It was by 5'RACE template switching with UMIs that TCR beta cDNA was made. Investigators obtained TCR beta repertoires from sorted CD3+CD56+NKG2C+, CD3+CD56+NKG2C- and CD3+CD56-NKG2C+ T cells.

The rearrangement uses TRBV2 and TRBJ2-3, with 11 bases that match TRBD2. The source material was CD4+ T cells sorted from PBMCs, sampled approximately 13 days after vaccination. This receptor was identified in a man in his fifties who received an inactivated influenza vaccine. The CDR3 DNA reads TGTGCCAGCAGTCAGACTAGCGGGGTCCAGGATACGCAGTATTTT. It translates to CASSQTSGVQDTQYF.